This T cell receptor (beta chain) was documented in a study of spatial heterogeneity in lung cancer. As for time point: sample taken at primary tumor resection. This CDR3 spans 15 amino acids. The V gene end was trimmed by 4 bases and the J gene end by 1 base; junction bases not matched to a gene: 2. Germline CDR1 reads SGHTA; CDR2 reads FQGTGA. Each CDR3 protein gets one entry after TCRdb re-called the 5' RACE reads with MiXCR. There are roughly 39,000 distinct CDR3 sequences in the sample; around 7.2% occur only once, and under 30% lies in the top ten. The sequenced sample was PBMCs, obtained at surgery. This chain connects TRBV7-3 to TRBJ2-5; 11 bases are shared with TRBD2. This receptor was taken from a male donor with early-stage non-small cell lung cancer. The CDR3 sequence is CASSSGTSGQETQYF. The CDR3, as DNA: TGTGCCAGCAGCTCCGGGACTAGCGGCCAAGAGACCCAGTACTTC.